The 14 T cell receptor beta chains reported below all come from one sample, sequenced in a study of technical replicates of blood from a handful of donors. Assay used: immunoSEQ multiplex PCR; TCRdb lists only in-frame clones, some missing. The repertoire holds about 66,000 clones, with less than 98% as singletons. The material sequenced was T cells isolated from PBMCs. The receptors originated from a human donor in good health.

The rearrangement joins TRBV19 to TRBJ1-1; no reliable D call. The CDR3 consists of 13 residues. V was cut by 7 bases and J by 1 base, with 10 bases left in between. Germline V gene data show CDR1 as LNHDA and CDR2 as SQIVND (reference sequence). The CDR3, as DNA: TGTGCCAGTACACGAGCAGGGAACACTGAAGCTTTCTTT. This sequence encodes CASTRAGNTEAFF.

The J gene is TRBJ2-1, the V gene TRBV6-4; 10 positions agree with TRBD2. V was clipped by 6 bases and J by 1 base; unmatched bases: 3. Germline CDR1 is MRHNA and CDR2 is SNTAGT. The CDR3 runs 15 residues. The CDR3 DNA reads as TGTGCCAGCAGCCCGGGACTAGCGTCCTACAATGAGCAGTTCTTC. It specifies CASSPGLASYNEQFF.

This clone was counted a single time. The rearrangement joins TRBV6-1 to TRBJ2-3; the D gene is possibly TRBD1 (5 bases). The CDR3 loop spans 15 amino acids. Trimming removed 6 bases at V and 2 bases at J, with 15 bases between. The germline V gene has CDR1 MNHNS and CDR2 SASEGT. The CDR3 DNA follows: TGTGCCAGCAGACAGGTTCCGTTCCTCACAGATACGCAGTATTTT. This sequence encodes CASRQVPFLTDTQYF.

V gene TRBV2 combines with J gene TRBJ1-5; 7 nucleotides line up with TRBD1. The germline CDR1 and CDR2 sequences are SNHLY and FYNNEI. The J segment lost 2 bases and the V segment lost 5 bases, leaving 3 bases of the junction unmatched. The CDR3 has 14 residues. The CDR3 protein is CASSQQGRNQPQHF. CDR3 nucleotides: TGTGCCAGCAGTCAACAGGGGCGCAATCAGCCCCAGCATTTT. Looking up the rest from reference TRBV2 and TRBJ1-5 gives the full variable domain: EPEVTQTPSHQVTQMGQEVILRCVPISNHLYFYWYRQILGQKVEFLVSFYNNEISEKSEIFDDQFSVERPDGSNFTLKIRSTKLEDSAMYFCASSQQGRNQPQHFGDGTRLSIL.

The CDR3 region has the DNA TGCGCCAGCAGTGATGGGCTAGCGGAAAGCTCCTACGAGCAGTACTTC. Protein product: CASSDGLAESSYEQYF. The chain recombines TRBV10-1 with TRBJ2-7; 7 bases agree with TRBD2. The V gene's germline CDR1 is WNHNN and CDR2 SYGVQD (reference sequence). There are 16 residues in the CDR3. The V and J ends lost 3 bases and 0 bases, in that order; junction bases with no gene match: 8.

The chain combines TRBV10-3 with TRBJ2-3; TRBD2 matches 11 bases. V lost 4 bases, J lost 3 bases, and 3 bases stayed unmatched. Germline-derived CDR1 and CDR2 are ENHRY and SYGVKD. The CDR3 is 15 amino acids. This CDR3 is CAISATSGKTDTQYF. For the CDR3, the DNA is TGTGCCATCAGTGCGACTAGCGGGAAAACAGATACGCAGTATTTT.

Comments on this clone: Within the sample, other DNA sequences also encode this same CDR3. CDR3 protein: CASSGTGGYGYTF. As DNA, the CDR3 is TGTGCCAGCAGCGGGACAGGGGGCTATGGCTACACCTTC. V is TRBV9 and J is TRBJ1-2; 10 bases line up with TRBD1. Germline V lookup: CDR1 SGDLS, CDR2 YYNGEE. This CDR3 spans 13 amino acids. Trimming took 3 bases from V and 4 from J; bases not matched to a gene: 0.

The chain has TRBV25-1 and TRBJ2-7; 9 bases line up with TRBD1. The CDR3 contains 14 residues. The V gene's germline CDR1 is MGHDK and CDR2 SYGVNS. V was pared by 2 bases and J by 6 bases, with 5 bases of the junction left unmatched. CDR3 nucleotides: TGTGCCAGCAGTGAAACGGGACAGGGTGGCGAGCAGTACTTC. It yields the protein CASSETGQGGEQYF.

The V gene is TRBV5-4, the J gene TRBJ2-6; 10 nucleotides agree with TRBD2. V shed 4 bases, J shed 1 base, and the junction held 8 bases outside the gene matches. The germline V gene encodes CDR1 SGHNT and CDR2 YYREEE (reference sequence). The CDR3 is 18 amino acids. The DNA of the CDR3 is TGTGCCAGCAGCCGCCTACTAGCGGGGAGGTCTGGGGCCAACGTCCTGACTTTC. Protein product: CASSRLLAGRSGANVLTF.

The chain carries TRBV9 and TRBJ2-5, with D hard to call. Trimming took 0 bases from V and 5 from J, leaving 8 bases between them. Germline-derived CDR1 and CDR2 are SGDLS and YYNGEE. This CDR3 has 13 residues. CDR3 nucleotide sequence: TGTGCCAGCAGCGTAGCTACGAGGGAGACCCAGTACTTC. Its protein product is CASSVATRETQYF.

Written as DNA, the CDR3 is TGTGCCAGCAGCTGGATGGAGGGAGATACGCAGTATTTT. Encoded protein: CASSWMEGDTQYF. The rearrangement links TRBV11-3 to TRBJ2-3, with TRBD2 as a possible D gene (6 bases). This CDR3 region has 13 residues. Germline V lookup: CDR1 SGHNT, CDR2 YENEEA. Trimming removed 4 bases at V and 5 bases at J, with 10 bases between.

CDR3 in DNA: TGTGCCACATCGAGGGAGGGAGCGAACACCGGGGAGCTGTTTTTT. This gives the protein CATSREGANTGELFF. V gene TRBV7-3 combines with J gene TRBJ2-2, with 7 bases matching TRBD2. J was trimmed by 0 bases and V by 10 bases; bases with no gene match: 8. The CDR3 length is 15 residues. Germline loops: CDR1 SGHTA, CDR2 FQGTGA.

The CDR3 sequence is CASSRQQKLVGTEAFF. Here the CDR3 DNA reads TGTGCCAGCAGCCGTCAACAGAAGTTGGTGGGCACTGAAGCTTTCTTT. This chain connects TRBV13 to TRBJ1-1; D unresolved. Germline V lookup: CDR1 PRHDT, CDR2 FYEKMQ (reference sequence). The CDR3 has 16 amino acids. Trimming shortened V by 5 bases and J by 4 bases, and 20 bases separated the two germline ends.

CDR3 bases: TGTGCCAGCAGCGATACCGGGACAGCAGCTTTCTTT. Its translation: CASSDTGTAAFF. This chain joins TRBV6-5 and TRBJ1-1, with TRBD1 matching 7 bases. This CDR3 has 12 residues. J lost 10 bases, V lost 6 bases, and 8 bases had no gene match. Germline lookup yields CDR1 MNHEY and CDR2 SVGAGI.